These 28 T cell receptor beta chains originate from one sample sequenced in a study of T cells in Graves' hyperthyroidism and ophthalmopathy (dated by TCRdb to between 2019 and 2020). Libraries were built with multiplex PCR. Instrument used: Illumina HiSeq 2000. The TCR beta CDR3 regions were amplified from the RNA transcripts. The TCR CDR3 was subjected to a first round of RT-PCR using the HTBI primer set and the Qiagen OneStep RT-PCR kit. The raw public data were reprocessed by TCRdb itself: fastp quality trimming at Q25, MiXCR clonotype calling, in-frame beta chains only. Entries are consolidated by CDR3 protein sequence, retaining the most common genes and DNA. The sample table records hundreds of thousands of distinct CDR3 sequences; less than 15% of these occur just once. The top ten hold approximately 15% of the sample. Sequencing was done on a sample of blood. These receptors came from a woman aged 40 to 50 with Graves' hyperthyroidism.

This clonotype was detected ten times or more. The chain has TRBV12-3 or TRBV12-4 and TRBJ2-5, with TRBD2 identical over 9 bases. CDR3 length: 17 residues. With V trimmed by 0 bases and J by 4 bases, 9 bases remained unmatched. CDR3 nucleotide sequence: TGTGCCAGCAGTTTAGCGAGGGCTAGCGGGACCAGAGAGACCCAGTACTTC. The encoded protein is CASSLARASGTRETQYF.

The rearrangement links TRBV19 to TRBJ1-2, with D hard to call. V lost 7 bases, J lost 6 bases, and 21 bases lay in between. The CDR3 is 15 residues long. From germline, CDR1 is LNHDA and CDR2 SQIVND (reference sequence). For the CDR3, the DNA is TGTGCCAGTACCCATCCGGAGCCCAACGTCGATGGCTACACCTTC. This sequence encodes CASTHPEPNVDGYTF.

Ten or more counts support this clonotype. This chain connects TRBV12-3 or TRBV12-4 to TRBJ2-7; weak D call: TRBD1 (5 bases). This CDR3 region has 13 residues. The ends were cut back, 7 bases at V and 2 bases at J, with 12 bases in the middle. This CDR3 reads CASIGDSTYEQYF. The CDR3 region has the DNA TGTGCCAGCATTGGAGACAGCACCTACGAGCAGTACTTC.

The V call is TRBV5-1, the J call TRBJ2-7; a possible D gene is TRBD1 (6 bases). The germline V gene encodes CDR1 SGHRS and CDR2 YFSETQ. The CDR3 sequence is 15 residues long. The V and J ends lost 0 bases and 2 bases respectively, with 12 bases between them. The CDR3 protein is CASSLGQGKTYEQYF. DNA of the CDR3: TGCGCCAGCAGCTTGGGTCAGGGGAAAACCTACGAGCAGTACTTC.

This clonotype was seen repeatedly, ten times or more. The chain joins TRBV20-1 to TRBJ1-1, with 8 bases lining up with TRBD1. The J segment lost 1 base and the V segment lost 6 bases, leaving 1 base of the junction unmatched. This CDR3 spans 12 amino acids. Germline CDR1 is DFQATT and CDR2 is SNEGSKA (reference sequence). The CDR3 reads CSAGQENTEAFF. For the CDR3, the DNA is TGCAGTGCGGGACAGGAGAACACTGAAGCTTTCTTT.

This clonotype has at least ten counts. As DNA, the CDR3 is TGTGCAGAAGCGGCCAGTCCCTACAATGAGCAGTTCTTC. It codes for CAEAASPYNEQFF. V is TRBV2 and J is TRBJ2-1, with D perhaps matching TRBD2 (5 bases). The germline gives CDR1 SNHLY, CDR2 FYNNEI. The CDR3 length is 13 residues. The full variable domain, with the rest looked up from reference TRBV2 and TRBJ2-1, is EPEVTQTPSHQVTQMGQEVILRCVPISNHLYFYWYRQILGQKVEFLVSFYNNEISEKSEIFDDQFSVERPDGSNFTLKIRSTKLEDSAMYFCAEAASPYNEQFFGPGTRLTVL.

The sample holds many counts of this clonotype. The chain combines TRBV5-1 with TRBJ2-1; 10 nucleotides line up with TRBD2. The CDR3 consists of 14 residues. Germline-derived CDR1 and CDR2 are SGHRS and YFSETQ. Trimming at V came to 2 bases and at J to 9 bases, leaving 5 bases not matched to a gene. The CDR3 protein is CASSLAGTSAEQFF. For the CDR3, the DNA is TGCGCCAGCAGCTTAGCCGGGACTAGCGCTGAGCAGTTCTTC.

The chain links TRBV10-3 to TRBJ2-3, with TRBD2 identical over 9 bases. Germline V gene lookup returns CDR1 ENHRY and CDR2 SYGVKD. The CDR3 is made up of 14 amino acids. The ends lost 4 bases at V and 6 bases at J; junction bases unmatched: 5. CDR3 in amino acids: CAISASGTGDTQYF. As DNA, the CDR3 is TGTGCCATCAGTGCTAGCGGGACGGGGGATACGCAGTATTTT.

The gene calls are TRBV20-1 and TRBJ2-2; 14 nucleotides align to TRBD2. The germline V gene has CDR1 DFQATT and CDR2 SNEGSKA (reference sequence). Trimming at V came to 6 bases and at J to 4 bases, leaving 10 bases not matched to a gene. The CDR3 loop spans 17 amino acids. In DNA, the CDR3 is TGCAGTGCCTACCGCGAGACTAGCGGGAGGGTCACCGGGGAGCTGTTTTTT. This encodes CSAYRETSGRVTGELFF.

This clonotype has only a few counts. The chain recombines TRBV6-2 or TRBV6-3 with TRBJ2-3; TRBD2 agrees at 7 bases. The CDR3 spans 15 residues. V gave up 6 bases and J gave up 2 bases; unmatched junction bases: 8. The germline V gene encodes CDR1 MNHEY and CDR2 SVGEGT. The CDR3 is CASRSRDYYTDTQYF. The CDR3 nucleotides are TGTGCCAGCAGGAGCCGGGACTACTACACAGATACGCAGTATTTT.

About this clonotype: A read error may be the cause here, since a much bigger clone is one base away. The chain employs TRBV28 and TRBJ1-2; no reliable D call. This CDR3 is 11 amino acids long. Germline V gene sequence: CDR1 MDHEN, CDR2 SYDVKM. The DNA for the CDR3 is TGTGCCGGCAGTGCTTACTATGGCTACACCTTC. Its protein product is CAGSAYYGYTF.

The sample holds a few counts of this clonotype. This chain joins TRBV3-1 and TRBJ2-7; 9 bases map to TRBD1. The trim removed 4 bases at V and 0 bases at J, leaving 4 bases unmatched. Per the germline V gene, CDR1 is LGHDT and CDR2 is YNNKEL (reference sequence). This CDR3 is 15 amino acids long. CDR3 sequence (DNA): TGTGCCAGCAGCCTAGGACAGGGGTACTCCTACGAGCAGTACTTC. Translated: CASSLGQGYSYEQYF.

V usage is TRBV28 and J usage is TRBJ2-7, with 9 bases fitting TRBD2. The CDR3 consists of 14 residues. The trim removed 5 bases at V and 6 bases at J, leaving 8 bases unmatched. Germline V gene data show CDR1 as MDHEN and CDR2 as SYDVKM. The CDR3 coding sequence is TGTGCCAGCAGTACGCCAGCGGGAGGTGTCGAGCAGTACTTC. It specifies CASSTPAGGVEQYF.

This clonotype was recorded a few times. The chain recombines TRBV20-1 with TRBJ1-4, with unresolved D. CDR3 length: 13 amino acids. Trimming cost V 1 base and J 5 bases, with 8 bases left between them. Germline lookup yields CDR1 DFQATT and CDR2 SNEGSKA (reference sequence). The CDR3 loop reads CSARGSLNEKLFF. The DNA of the CDR3 is TGCAGTGCTAGAGGCAGTTTAAATGAAAAACTGTTTTTT.

This clonotype was counted at least ten times. This chain joins TRBV10-3 and TRBJ2-3; 7 nucleotides match TRBD1. Germline CDR1 and CDR2: ENHRY and SYGVKD. The CDR3 runs to 14 residues. The V gene end was trimmed by 6 bases and the J gene end by 0 bases; junction bases not matched to a gene: 3. CDR3 coding DNA: TGTGCCATCAGCCCGGGACAGAGCACAGATACGCAGTATTTT. Translation gives CAISPGQSTDTQYF.

This clonotype came up many times. The J gene is TRBJ2-1, the V gene TRBV30, with D uncertain. Trimming took off 4 bases at V and 6 bases at J, with 16 bases between the two ends. The CDR3 has 14 amino acids. Per the germline V gene, CDR1 is GTSNPN and CDR2 is SVGIG (reference sequence). The CDR3 region is CAWNPGWAANEQFF. The CDR3 nucleotides are TGTGCCTGGAATCCAGGATGGGCGGCCAATGAGCAGTTCTTC.

The CDR3 sequence: CASSQDVSGANTEAFF. For the CDR3, the DNA is TGTGCCAGCAGCCAAGATGTGTCAGGGGCGAACACTGAAGCTTTCTTT. The chain combines TRBV4-2 with TRBJ1-1; tentatively, D is TRBD1 (6 bases). V lost 0 bases and J 1 base, leaving 12 bases between the germline ends. Germline CDR1 reads LGHNA; CDR2 reads YNFKEQ. The CDR3 runs to 16 residues.

This clonotype occurred many times. The gene calls are TRBV7-2 and TRBJ2-1; the match to TRBD2 covers 8 bases. This CDR3 is 17 amino acids long. CDR1 SGHTA and CDR2 FQGNSA come from the germline V gene. Trimming took 2 bases from V and 1 from J; bases not matched to a gene: 7. CDR3 loop: CASSLRVGGRSYNEQFF. The CDR3, as DNA: TGTGCCAGCAGCTTAAGGGTGGGCGGGAGGTCCTACAATGAGCAGTTCTTC. Full variable domain (missing parts from reference TRBV7-2 and TRBJ2-1): GAGVSQSPSNKVTEKGKDVELRCDPISGHTALYWYRQSLGQGLEFLIYFQGNSAPDKSGLPSDRFSAERTGGSVSTLTIQRTQQEDSAVYLCASSLRVGGRSYNEQFFGPGTRLTVL.

This clonotype was observed a handful of times. This sequence joins TRBV9 and TRBJ2-1; a possible D gene is TRBD2 (5 bases). CDR1 is SGDLS, CDR2 YYNGEE, per germline. This CDR3 has 15 amino acids. V gave up 3 bases and J gave up 2 bases, with 12 bases separating them. CDR3 loop: CASSGRTSTYNEQFF. The CDR3 DNA reads as TGTGCCAGCAGCGGAAGGACTTCGACCTACAATGAGCAGTTCTTC.

V usage is TRBV9 and J usage is TRBJ2-5; TRBD1 is a possible D gene (5 bases). Germline V gene sequence: CDR1 SGDLS, CDR2 YYNGEE. CDR3 length: 15 residues. V lost 0 bases and J 5 bases, leaving 14 bases between the germline ends. The CDR3, as DNA: TGTGCCAGCAGCGTAGGACCCCAGGGCCCCGAGACCCAGTACTTC. Residues: CASSVGPQGPETQYF.

Ten or more counts support this clonotype. The chain carries TRBV20-1 and TRBJ2-7; D gene unclear. This CDR3 has 12 amino acids. The V gene's germline CDR1 is DFQATT and CDR2 SNEGSKA (reference sequence). V lost 6 bases and J 5 bases, leaving 14 bases between the germline ends. CDR3 DNA: TGCAGTGCCCTCTCGATCGGAAACGAGCAGTACTTC. It yields the protein CSALSIGNEQYF.

For this clonotype: Just one base apart from a much larger clone, this may be a read error. This chain connects TRBV3-1 to TRBJ2-3; TRBD2 might be the D (5 bases). Germline V CDR1 and CDR2: LGHDT, YNNKEL (reference sequence). V lost 1 base and J 5 bases, leaving 16 bases between the germline ends. The CDR3 contains 16 residues. CDR3 loop: CASSQGLASTVDTQYF. DNA for the CDR3: TGTGCCAGCAGCCAAGGGTTAGCGAGTACTGTAGATACGCAGTATTTT.

This clonotype was counted many times. The V gene is TRBV7-8, the J gene TRBJ2-7; 8 positions agree with TRBD1. Germline CDR1 SGHVS, CDR2 FQNEAQ. With 2 bases clipped from V and 7 bases from J, the junction kept 16 bases outside the gene matches. The CDR3 sequence is 17 residues long. The CDR3 sequence: CASSLIVFGQGIWEQYF. In DNA form, the CDR3 reads TGTGCCAGCAGCTTAATTGTATTTGGACAGGGAATTTGGGAGCAGTACTTC.

A few counts support this clonotype. This rearrangement joins TRBV29-1 to TRBJ2-1, with D tentatively TRBD1 or TRBD2 (5 bases each). The CDR3 length is 15 residues. Germline loops: CDR1 SQVTM, CDR2 ANQGSEA. V gave up 3 bases and J gave up 5 bases, with 17 bases separating them. CDR3 coding DNA: TGCAGCGTTGAGGCCCCCGGGACGGCAAACAATGAGCAGTTCTTC. It encodes CSVEAPGTANNEQFF.

This clonotype was detected ten times or more. J is TRBJ1-2 and V is TRBV30; TRBD1 matches at 10 bases. V trimming: 3 bases; J trimming: 4 bases; junction bases outside the gene matches: 5. CDR3 size: 14 residues. Germline-derived CDR1 and CDR2 are GTSNPN and SVGIG (reference sequence). CDR3 nucleotide sequence: TGTGCCTGGAGGGGACAGGGGAGGCCCTATGGCTACACCTTC. It is translated as CAWRGQGRPYGYTF.

In this sample, this clonotype turned up many times. J is TRBJ2-1 and V is TRBV7-9; 8 positions agree with TRBD1. Germline V gives CDR1 SEHNR, CDR2 FQNEAQ (reference sequence). V dropped 5 bases and J dropped 8; count of bases not matched to a gene: 2. The CDR3 is made up of 12 amino acids. CDR3: CASSMTGDEQFF. As DNA, the CDR3 is TGTGCCAGCAGCATGACAGGGGATGAGCAGTTCTTC.

This clonotype has at least ten counts. CDR3 sequence (DNA): TGTGCCAGCAGCTTATCAGGACAGAGCTCCTACGAGCAGTACTTC. Protein: CASSLSGQSSYEQYF. V and J are TRBV7-2 and TRBJ2-7, with D perhaps matching TRBD1 (6 bases). CDR3 length: 15 residues. V lost 2 bases to trimming and J lost 0 bases, with 11 bases between them. Germline loops: CDR1 SGHTA, CDR2 FQGNSA.

This clonotype has more than one count but fewer than ten. This rearrangement joins TRBV24-1 to TRBJ2-5; 16 bases match TRBD2. V gave up 9 bases and J gave up 5 bases; unmatched junction bases: 32. CDR3 length: 24 residues. CDR1 is KGHDR, CDR2 SFDVKD, per germline. For the CDR3, the DNA is TGTGCCACCGCAGGGGGGGTACTGAGACAGGGGCGGGGGACTAGCGGGAGGGCCAAGGAGACCCAGTACTTC. Translation: CATAGGVLRQGRGTSGRAKETQYF.